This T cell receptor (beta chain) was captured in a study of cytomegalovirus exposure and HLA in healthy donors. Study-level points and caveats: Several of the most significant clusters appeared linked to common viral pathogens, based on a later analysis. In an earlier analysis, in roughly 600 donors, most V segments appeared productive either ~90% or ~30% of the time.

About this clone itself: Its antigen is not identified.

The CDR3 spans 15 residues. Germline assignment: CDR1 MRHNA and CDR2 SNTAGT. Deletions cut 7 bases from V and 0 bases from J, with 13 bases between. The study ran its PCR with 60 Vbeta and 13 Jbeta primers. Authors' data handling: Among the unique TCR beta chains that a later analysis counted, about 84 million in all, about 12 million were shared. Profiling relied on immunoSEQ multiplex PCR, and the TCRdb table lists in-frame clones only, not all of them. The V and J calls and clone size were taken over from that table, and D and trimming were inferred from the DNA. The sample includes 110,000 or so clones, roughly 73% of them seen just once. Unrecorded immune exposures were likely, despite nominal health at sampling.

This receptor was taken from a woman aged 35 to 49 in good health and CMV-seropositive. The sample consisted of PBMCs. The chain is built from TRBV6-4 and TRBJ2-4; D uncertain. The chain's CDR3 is CASTSRSLAKNIQYF. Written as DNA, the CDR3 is TGTGCCAGCACAAGCAGGTCCCTAGCCAAAAACATTCAGTACTTC.